This T cell receptor beta chain was found in a study of T cell changes during pregnancy in multiple sclerosis. Germline loops: CDR1 GTSNPN, CDR2 SVGIG (reference sequence). V lost 3 bases to trimming and J lost 8 bases; unmatched junction nucleotides: 15. There are 16 residues in the CDR3. Sequenced by immunoSEQ multiplex PCR; TCRdb stores in-frame clones only, minus some. Here the sample spans under 65,000 clones, 85% to 95% being singletons. The rearrangement joins TRBV30 to TRBJ1-4, with 7 bases identical to TRBD1. This material consisted of CD4+ T cells from peripheral blood mononuclear cells, taken in the third trimester of pregnancy. The clonotype comes from a female donor with multiple sclerosis, enrolled in a pregnancy study. CDR3 sequence reads: CAWSPGGHQNTEKLFF. As DNA, the CDR3 is TGTGCCTGGAGCCCAGGGGGTCACCAAAACACAGAAAAACTGTTTTTT.